The entry below describes one T cell receptor (beta chain). This sample was taken from a study of blood T cell repertoires in COVID-19. Study-level background: Collection of acute and convalescent COVID-19 samples took place in the United States, Italy and Spain. Sample material is recorded as cDNA or gDNA derived from T cells, B-cell-depleted T cells, or PBMCs.

Germline CDR1 is SEHNR and CDR2 is FQNEAQ (reference sequence). This CDR3 region has 17 residues. The V gene end was trimmed by 5 bases and the J gene end by 0 bases; junction bases not matched to a gene: 12. Authors' analysis steps: Reference gene primer amplification in the assay estimated nucleated cell counts. Repertoires were generated with immunoSEQ multiplex PCR, while TCRdb's copy carries only in-frame clones and drops some. V and J calls and clone size are given by that table; D and trimming were obtained from the DNA. In the table there are 250,000 to 300,000 clones, about 86% of which are singletons.

The chain uses TRBV7-9 and TRBJ1-2; 7 nucleotides match TRBD1. This TCR derives from a man aged 25 to 40 with active or convalescent COVID-19. Material for sequencing was peripheral blood. CDR3 residues: CASSPRQGLSSNYGYTF. The CDR3 region has the DNA TGTGCCAGCAGCCCTCGACAGGGACTTAGCTCTAACTATGGCTACACCTTC.